The 16 T cell receptor beta chains below were found in one sample sequenced in a study of blood T cells in healthy people across ages. A sample-barcoded 5' primer and a J-beta primer mix were used in a second PCR of roughly 7 to 12 cycles. Each CDR3 protein is one row after TCRdb ran MiXCR on the 5' RACE reads. The repertoire includes roughly 680,000 distinct CDR3 sequences, 52% of them detected once, and roughly 14% sits in the top ten. Input material: blood. These receptor sequences come from an elderly woman in good health.

At least ten counts were recorded for this clonotype. This rearrangement joins TRBV20-1 to TRBJ2-1, with TRBD2 matching 7 bases. CDR3 length equals 13 residues. Germline CDR1 reads DFQATT; CDR2 reads SNEGSKA (reference sequence). DNA of the CDR3: TGCAGAGCGGGACTTAGCTCCTACAATGAGCAGTTCTTC. This encodes CRAGLSSYNEQFF.

As regards this clonotype: It may be a read error: a sequence one base away is much more abundant. The genes are TRBV27 and TRBJ1-2; D gene uncertain. The CDR3 is 13 amino acids. Per germline, CDR1 MNHEY and CDR2 SMNVEV (reference sequence). V lost 6 bases and J 3 bases, leaving 11 bases between the germline ends. The CDR3 nucleotides read TGTGCCAGCAGCCGCAAAAAAGACTATGGCTACACCTTC. It yields the protein CASSRKKDYGYTF.

The chain carries TRBV19 and TRBJ2-5; no reliable D call. Germline lookup yields CDR1 LNHDA and CDR2 SQIVND (reference sequence). This CDR3 is built from 14 residues. The V and J ends lost 3 bases and 5 bases respectively, with 13 bases between them. CDR3 nucleotides: TGTGCCAGTAGTATCCTAGAAAGGCCGGAGACCCAGTACTTC. It specifies CASSILERPETQYF. Full variable domain (rest looked up from reference TRBV19 and TRBJ2-5): DGGITQSPKYLFRKEGQNVTLSCEQNLNHDAMYWYRQDPGQGLRLIYYSQIVNDFQKGDIAEGYSVSREKKESFPLTVTSAQKNPTAFYLCASSILERPETQYFGPGTRLLVL.

This clonotype came up many times. The rearrangement links TRBV20-1 to TRBJ2-5, with a possible D match to TRBD1 (5 bases). CDR1 and CDR2 from the germline V gene are DFQATT and SNEGSKA (reference sequence). The V end was cut by 3 bases, the J end by 4 bases, with 12 bases between. This CDR3 has 13 residues. In nucleotides, the CDR3 is TGCAGTGCTAGCAGACAGCCCCCAGAGACCCAGTACTTC. Its protein is CSASRQPPETQYF.

This clonotype came up a few times. The chain carries TRBV29-1 and TRBJ1-2, with no clear D. The CDR3 has 14 amino acids. Trimming pared 3 bases from V and 0 bases from J, leaving 11 bases between. Germline CDR1 and CDR2: SQVTM and ANQGSEA. CDR3 loop: CSVDLTESNYGYTF. CDR3 DNA: TGCAGCGTTGACCTCACGGAATCTAACTATGGCTACACCTTC. Full variable domain (missing parts from reference TRBV29-1 and TRBJ1-2): SAVISQKPSRDICQRGTSLTIQCQVDSQVTMMFWYRQQPGQSLTLIATANQGSEATYESGFVIDKFPISRPNLTFSTLTVSNMSPEDSSIYLCSVDLTESNYGYTFGSGTRLTVV.

The chain joins TRBV13 to TRBJ2-7; 10 bases match TRBD1. Germline assignment: CDR1 PRHDT and CDR2 FYEKMQ (reference sequence). The CDR3 contains 18 residues. V was clipped by 2 bases and J by 0 bases; unmatched bases: 10. The CDR3 spells CASSLSGWGQGSSYEQYF. CDR3 nucleotide sequence: TGTGCCAGCAGCTTATCGGGATGGGGACAGGGGAGCTCCTACGAGCAGTACTTC.

The rearrangement links TRBV20-1 to TRBJ2-7; 8 nucleotides line up with TRBD2. The junction had 5 bases not matched to a gene; V was cut back by 1 base and J by 0 bases. The germline CDR1 and CDR2 sequences are DFQATT and SNEGSKA (reference sequence). This CDR3 is 15 amino acids long. This chain's CDR3 is CSARGGLVSSYEQYF. The CDR3 coding sequence is TGCAGTGCTAGAGGGGGACTAGTGTCCTCCTACGAGCAGTACTTC.

This clonotype was detected only a few times. The junction does not match germline at one end; this may be a read error. V and J are TRBV5-1 and TRBJ2-3, with D possibly TRBD1 on 6 matching bases. CDR1 and CDR2 from the germline V gene are SGHRS and YFSETQ. CDR3 size: 14 residues. The CDR3 DNA follows: TGCGCCAGCAGCAGGACAGCTCGGACAGAGACGCAGTATTTT. Translating gives CASSRTARTETQYF.

The chain carries TRBV29-1 and TRBJ1-4; 7 bases fit TRBD1. Unmatched junction bases numbered 5, after V lost 7 bases and J lost 0 bases. The CDR3 length is 14 residues. Germline assignment: CDR1 SQVTM and CDR2 ANQGSEA. This CDR3 reads CSAEGTATNEKLFF. Written as DNA, the CDR3 is TGCAGCGCCGAGGGGACAGCAACTAATGAAAAACTGTTTTTT.

A word on this clonotype: This may stem from a read error, because a much larger clone lies one nucleotide away. The chain employs TRBV5-1 and TRBJ2-1; either TRBD1 or TRBD2 may fit D (5 bases each). Deletions cut 7 bases from V and 4 bases from J, with 18 bases between. The germline V gene has CDR1 SGHRS and CDR2 YFSETQ. The CDR3 extends over 15 amino acids. The CDR3 is CASGSPGPGYNEQFF. In nucleotides, the CDR3 is TGCGCCAGCGGCTCACCGGGACCCGGATACAATGAGCAGTTCTTC.

This clonotype was seen a single time. The rearrangement links TRBV28 to TRBJ1-2; D gene unclear. This CDR3 comprises 13 residues. Germline lookup yields CDR1 MDHEN and CDR2 SYDVKM. V dropped 2 bases and J dropped 0 bases, with 4 bases sitting between them. This CDR3 is CASSLLANYGYTF. For the CDR3, the DNA is TGTGCCAGCAGTTTACTAGCTAACTATGGCTACACCTTC.

As to this clonotype: A read error may be the cause here, since a much bigger clone is one base away. The CDR3 nucleotides read TGTGCCAGCAGCTTAGAGCGCGGACCCTACGAGCAGTACTTC. It encodes CASSLERGPYEQYF. This chain connects TRBV7-2 to TRBJ2-4; no reliable D call. With the DNA end fitting TRBJ2-7 better, the J assignment may be wrong. The germline gives CDR1 SGHTA, CDR2 FQGNSA. The CDR3 totals 14 residues.

The J gene is TRBJ2-2, the V gene TRBV20-1; possibly TRBD2 for D (5 bases). Trimming removed 0 bases at V and 4 bases at J, with 15 bases between. The length of the CDR3 is 16 residues. Germline-derived CDR1 and CDR2 are DFQATT and SNEGSKA (reference sequence). CDR3 bases: TGCAGTGCTAGAGAGGCCCTAGCAGCGACCACCGGGGAGCTGTTTTTT. Amino acids: CSAREALAATTGELFF.

This clonotype was recorded many times. The V call is TRBV28, the J call TRBJ2-1; D tentatively reads TRBD1 or TRBD2 (5 bases each). The CDR3 consists of 16 residues. The ends were cut back, 5 bases at V and 6 bases at J, with 20 bases in the middle. The germline V gene encodes CDR1 MDHEN and CDR2 SYDVKM. The CDR3 region is CASSPPRQRLGNEQFF. The CDR3 DNA reads TGTGCCAGCAGTCCCCCGCGACAGCGGCTCGGCAATGAGCAGTTCTTC.

This clonotype was picked up a small number of times. J is TRBJ1-5 and V is TRBV12-3 or TRBV12-4, with D possibly matching TRBD1 (5 bases). The CDR3 consists of 13 residues. Trimming stripped 6 bases from V and 4 bases from J, with 10 bases between. The CDR3 region is CASRGTDNQPQHF. Written as DNA, the CDR3 is TGTGCCAGCAGAGGGACGGATAATCAGCCCCAGCATTTT.

The chain combines TRBV3-1 with TRBJ2-1; TRBD1 matches at 11 bases. Germline V gene lookup returns CDR1 LGHDT and CDR2 YNNKEL (reference sequence). The CDR3 has 13 residues. J was trimmed by 12 bases and V by 4 bases; bases with no gene match: 5. For the CDR3, the DNA is TGTGCCAGCAGCCCTTCGGGACAGGGGGTGCAGTTCTTC. Encoded protein: CASSPSGQGVQFF.